A few counts support the clone carrying this T cell receptor beta chain. No antigen is known for it. Reverse transcribing all isolated RNA meant expressed TCRB transcripts were sequenced. Repertoires were generated with immunoSEQ multiplex PCR, while TCRdb's copy carries only in-frame clones and drops some. Of hundreds of thousands of clones listed, over 11% were seen once; the top ten hold 0.035% to 0.045%. The data derive from a study of beta chain features in type 1 diabetes. Study-level information: The patient and healthy donor groups were comparable for age, gender and cell yields. Analysis included 100 million to 140 million sorted cells drawn from all samples. Study-wide results and caveats: At VDJ recombination sites, type 1 diabetes patients had fewer insertions and more deleted nucleotides. The naive, central memory and Treg TCRB repertoires of patients appeared to be more similar to one another than those of healthy donors. Moderate yet significant TCRB CDR3 shortening was seen in Type 1 diabetes patients in all four CD4+ subsets.

This CDR3 is built from 12 residues. Trimming cost V 4 bases and J 15 bases, with 16 bases left between them. The germline V gene has CDR1 SGHDN and CDR2 FVKESK. The source of this sequence is a young man with type 1 diabetes. V usage is TRBV14 and J usage is TRBJ2-1; TRBD2 is a possible D gene (6 bases). Sequencing used naive CD4+ T cells from blood. CDR3 in amino acids: CASSPAPAGAFF. The CDR3 coding sequence is TGTGCCAGCAGCCCGGCCCCAGCGGGTGCGTTCTTC.